The source of this T cell receptor beta chain is a study of T cell repertoires in cytomegalovirus infection. TCRdb re-called the reads through MiXCR, storing one row per CDR3 protein. Of about 920,000 distinct CDR3 sequences listed, less than 40% are singletons. Turning to this clonotype: Its antigen is as yet unknown.

This CDR3 has 14 amino acids. Between the trimmed V and J ends, which lost 2 bases and 6 bases, there was a span of 13 bases. Germline V lookup: CDR1 SGHTA, CDR2 FQGTGA. The chain is built from TRBV7-3 and TRBJ1-2; the D is unclear. Sequencing used cultured CD8+ T cells from PBMCs, obtained from culture after CMV antigen stimulation. This TCR was sampled from a human donor in good health (CMV status not recorded). Some clones in this sample may be carry-over from other donors' samples. DNA for the CDR3: TGTGCCAGCAGCTTAGTTAAGGTCCTGGATGGCTACACCTTC. It specifies CASSLVKVLDGYTF.